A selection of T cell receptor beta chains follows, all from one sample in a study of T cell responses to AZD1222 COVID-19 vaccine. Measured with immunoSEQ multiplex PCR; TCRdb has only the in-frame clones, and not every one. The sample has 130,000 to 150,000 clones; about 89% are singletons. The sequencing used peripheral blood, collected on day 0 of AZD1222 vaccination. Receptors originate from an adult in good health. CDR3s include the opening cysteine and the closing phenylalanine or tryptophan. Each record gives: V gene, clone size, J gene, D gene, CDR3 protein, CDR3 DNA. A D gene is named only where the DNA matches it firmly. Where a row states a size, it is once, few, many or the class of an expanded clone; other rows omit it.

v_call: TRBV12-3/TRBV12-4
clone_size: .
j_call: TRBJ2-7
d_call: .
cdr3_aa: CASSLLGYEQYF
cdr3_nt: TGTGCCAGCAGTTTGCTAGGATACGAGCAGTACTTC

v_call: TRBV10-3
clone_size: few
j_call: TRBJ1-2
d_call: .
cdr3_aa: CASQGRRDYGYTF
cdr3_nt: TGTGCCAGTCAGGGAAGGAGGGACTATGGCTACACCTTC

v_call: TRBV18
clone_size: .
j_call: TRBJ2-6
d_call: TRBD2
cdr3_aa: CASSRTSGLAGSSGANVLTF
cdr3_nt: TGTGCCAGCTCACGCACCTCCGGACTAGCGGGGAGCTCTGGGGCCAACGTCCTGACTTTC

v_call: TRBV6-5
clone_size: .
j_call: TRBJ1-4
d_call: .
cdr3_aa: CASRRRTATREKLFF
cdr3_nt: TGTGCCAGCAGACGGCGGACAGCGACCAGGGAAAAACTGTTTTTT

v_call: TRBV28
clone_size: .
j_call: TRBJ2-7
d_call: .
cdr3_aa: CASSRPRQISYEQYF
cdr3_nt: TGTGCCAGCAGCCGGCCCCGGCAGATCTCCTACGAGCAGTACTTC

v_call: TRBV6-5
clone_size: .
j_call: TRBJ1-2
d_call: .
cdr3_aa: CASSTSRDTRYTF
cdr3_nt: TGTGCCAGCAGTACTTCCCGAGACACGCGCTACACCTTC

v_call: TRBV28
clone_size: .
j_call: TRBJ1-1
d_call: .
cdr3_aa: CASSGTTANTEAFF
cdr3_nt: TGTGCCAGCAGTGGGACTACAGCGAACACTGAAGCTTTCTTT

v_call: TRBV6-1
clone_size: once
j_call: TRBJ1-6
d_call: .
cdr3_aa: CASSDLYNSPLHF
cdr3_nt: TGTGCCAGCAGTGACCTGTATAATTCACCCCTCCACTTT

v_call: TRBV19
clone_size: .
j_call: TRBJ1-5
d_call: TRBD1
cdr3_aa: CASSIRQGGDNQPQHF
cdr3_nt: TGTGCCAGTAGTATCCGACAGGGCGGTGACAATCAGCCCCAGCATTTT

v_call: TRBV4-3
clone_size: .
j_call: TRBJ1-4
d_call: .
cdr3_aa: CASSQSRGNEKLFF
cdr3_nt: TGCGCCAGCAGCCAGTCCCGAGGTAATGAAAAACTGTTTTTT

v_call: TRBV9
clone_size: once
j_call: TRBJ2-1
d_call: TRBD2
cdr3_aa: CASSGGLAGRNEQFF
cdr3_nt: TGTGCCAGCAGCGGGGGACTAGCGGGAAGGAATGAGCAGTTCTTC

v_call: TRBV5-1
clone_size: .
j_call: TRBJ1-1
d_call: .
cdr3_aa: CASSSGLGGTEAFF
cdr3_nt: TGCGCCAGCAGCTCAGGGCTGGGTGGCACTGAAGCTTTCTTT

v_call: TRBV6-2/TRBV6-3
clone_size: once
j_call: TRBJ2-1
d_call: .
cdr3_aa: CASSLTRYYNEQFF
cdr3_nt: TGTGCCAGCAGTCTTACCCGATACTACAATGAGCAGTTCTTC

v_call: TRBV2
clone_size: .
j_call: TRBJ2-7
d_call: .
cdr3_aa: CASSEGGSEQYF
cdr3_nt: TGTGCCAGCAGCGAGGGCGGGTCCGAGCAGTACTTC

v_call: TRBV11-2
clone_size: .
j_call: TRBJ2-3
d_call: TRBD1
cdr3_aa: CASSLELGRGKADTQYF
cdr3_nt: TGTGCCAGCAGCTTAGAGTTAGGCAGGGGGAAGGCAGATACGCAGTATTTT

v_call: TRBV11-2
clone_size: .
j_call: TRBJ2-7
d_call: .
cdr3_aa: CASSLESREQYF
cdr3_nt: TGTGCCAGCAGCTTAGAGTCGCGCGAGCAGTACTTC

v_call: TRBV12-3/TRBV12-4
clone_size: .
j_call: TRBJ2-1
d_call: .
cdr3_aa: CASSLGTSKGQFF
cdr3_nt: TGTGCCAGCAGTCTCGGGACGTCCAAAGGGCAGTTCTTC